This T cell receptor beta chain was sequenced in a study of CD8+CD57+ T cells in acquired aplastic anemia. Study-wide context: Mean yield of DNA from sorted CD4+ and CD8+ cells was approximately 3 ug.

The sequenced patients had an expansion of CD8+CD57+ cells seen by flow cytometry. General study points: Some 29 shared CD8+ CDR3s appeared highly expressed within patients' immunodominant clones.

Investigators profiled TCR beta VDJ and CDR3 from genomic DNA template. MiXCR, run by TCRdb on the reads, gives a single entry per CDR3 protein. Of 170,000 or so distinct CDR3 sequences listed, more than 60% are singletons. As concerns this clonotype: Its antigen is not identified.

V was shortened by 0 bases and J by 3 bases, with 9 bases between the two germline ends. This CDR3 has 15 residues. Germline V gene lookup returns CDR1 LNHNV and CDR2 YYDKDF (reference sequence). This chain joins TRBV15 and TRBJ1-5; D call uncertain. This TCR was recovered from a human donor with aplastic anemia. Sequences were obtained from sorted CD4+, CD8+, or CD8+CD57+ T cells (not recorded which) from PBMCs. The CDR3 reads CATSRDGGYNQPQHF. The CDR3 nucleotides read TGTGCCACCAGCAGAGATGGTGGCTACAATCAGCCCCAGCATTTT. Supplemented by reference TRBV15 and TRBJ1-5, the full variable domain reads DAMVIQNPRYQVTQFGKPVTLSCSQTLNHNVMYWYQQKSSQAPKLLFHYYDKDFNNEADTPDNFQSRRPNTSFCFLDIRSPGLGDTAMYLCATSRDGGYNQPQHFGDGTRLSIL.